Listed below are T cell receptor beta chains from one sample, sequenced in a study of patients and donors after allogeneic stem cell transplantation. TCRdb reprocessed the RT-PCR reads with MiXCR, giving one entry per CDR3 protein. Of 150,000 to 200,000 distinct CDR3 sequences listed, less than 45% were seen once; the top ten hold 33%. The sample comprised blood, either unsorted or a sorted T cell fraction (not recorded which). These receptors were taken from a human donor who was either an allogeneic HSCT recipient or a stem cell or donor lymphocyte infusion donor (not recorded which). It is not recorded whose cells these are; they may come from a transplant donor. CDR3s include the opening cysteine and the closing phenylalanine or tryptophan. The order of the fields is V gene, clone size, J gene, D gene, CDR3 DNA, CDR3 protein. The D gene is left open where the match is weak. Size is stated for part of the rows, as once, few or many counts, or as a class when the clone is expanded.

V: TRBV5-1
size: NA
J: TRBJ1-1
D: TRBD1
DNA: TGCGCCAGCAGCCCGACAGGGTCCTACACTGAAGCTTTCTTT
CDR3: CASSPTGSYTEAFF

V: TRBV12-3/TRBV12-4
size: NA
J: TRBJ2-5
D: NA
DNA: TGTGCCCCCGCCCCAGAGACCCAGTACTTC
CDR3: CAPAPETQYF

V: TRBV12-3/TRBV12-4
size: NA
J: TRBJ2-7
D: NA
DNA: TGTGCCAGCAGCCTAACTAAAACCTACGAGCAGTACTTC
CDR3: CASSLTKTYEQYF

V: TRBV20-1
size: NA
J: TRBJ2-1
D: NA
DNA: TGCAGTGCCATTACCCTAGCTGATGAGCAGTTCTTC
CDR3: CSAITLADEQFF

V: TRBV6-5
size: NA
J: TRBJ2-7
D: NA
DNA: TGTGCCAGCAGTTACTTGGTCGGTGAGGCGCGGGAGCAGTACTTC
CDR3: CASSYLVGEAREQYF

V: TRBV28
size: NA
J: TRBJ1-1
D: NA
DNA: TGTGCCAGCAGCCCCCGCTTGCTCGGAAACCGAGAAGCTTTCTTT
CDR3: CASSPRLLGNREAFF

V: TRBV6-1
size: few
J: TRBJ1-1
D: NA
DNA: TGTGCCAGCAGGCTGGGCCCAGCTGAGATAGACACTGAAGCTTTCTTT
CDR3: CASRLGPAEIDTEAFF

V: TRBV27
size: NA
J: TRBJ2-7
D: NA
DNA: TGTGCCAGCCTCAGGGGCCCCGAGCAGTACTTC
CDR3: CASLRGPEQYF

V: TRBV6-5
size: NA
J: TRBJ1-1
D: TRBD1
DNA: TGTGCCAGCAGTTCCCACAGGGGGAGGACTGAAGCTTTCTTT
CDR3: CASSSHRGRTEAFF

V: TRBV7-9
size: NA
J: TRBJ2-7
D: NA
DNA: TGTGCCAGCAGCTTAGGACGGCCCTACGAGCAGTACTTC
CDR3: CASSLGRPYEQYF

V: TRBV6-5
size: NA
J: TRBJ2-3
D: NA
DNA: TGTGCCAGCAGTTACTCAAAGATAGCCTCTAGCACAGATGCGCAGTATTTT
CDR3: CASSYSKIASSTDAQYF

V: TRBV5-1
size: NA
J: TRBJ2-1
D: TRBD1
DNA: TGCGCCAGCAGCTTGGGGGACAGGAACTCCTACAATGAGCAGTTCTTC
CDR3: CASSLGDRNSYNEQFF

V: TRBV4-2
size: NA
J: TRBJ1-1
D: NA
DNA: TGTGCCAGCAGCCAAGATCGGTCCTCGGGGCGGGAAGCTTTCTTT
CDR3: CASSQDRSSGREAFF

V: TRBV6-6
size: NA
J: TRBJ1-3
D: NA
DNA: TGTGCCAGCAGTAACCCCGTGGCAGACTCTGGAAACACCATATATTTT
CDR3: CASSNPVADSGNTIYF

V: TRBV7-7
size: NA
J: TRBJ2-1
D: NA
DNA: TGTGCCAGCAGCTTAGCGGGTTGGGGACATCCCTACAATGAGCAGTTCTTC
CDR3: CASSLAGWGHPYNEQFF

V: TRBV7-3
size: few
J: TRBJ1-6
D: NA
DNA: TGTGCCAGCAGCCTCACAGGAGAGGGCATTTCACCCCTCCACTTT
CDR3: CASSLTGEGISPLHF

V: TRBV27
size: few
J: TRBJ2-7
D: NA
DNA: TGTGCCAGCAGTTCCGACCGACAGGCGTTTACCTACGAGCAGTACTTC
CDR3: CASSSDRQAFTYEQYF

V: TRBV27
size: once
J: TRBJ1-5
D: TRBD1
DNA: TGTGCCAGAGACGCCCGACAGGGGGGTCAGCCCCAGCATTTT
CDR3: CARDARQGGQPQHF

V: TRBV28
size: NA
J: TRBJ2-3
D: TRBD2
DNA: TGTGCCAGCAGTTCACTAGCGGCTAACACAGATACGCAGTATTTT
CDR3: CASSSLAANTDTQYF

V: TRBV7-6
size: few
J: TRBJ1-4
D: NA
DNA: TGTGCCAGCAGCGCCGGGACTGCAACTAATGAAAAACTGTTTTTT
CDR3: CASSAGTATNEKLFF

V: TRBV5-6
size: NA
J: TRBJ2-7
D: NA
DNA: TGTGCCAGCAGTTCCGTCCCCTCGCGTTGGAACTTC
CDR3: CASSSVPSRWNF

V: TRBV12-3/TRBV12-4
size: once
J: TRBJ2-4
D: TRBD1
DNA: TGTGCCAGTAGAACCAGGGGGCTTGAAAACATTCAGTACTTC
CDR3: CASRTRGLENIQYF

V: TRBV7-3
size: few
J: TRBJ1-6
D: NA
DNA: TGTGCCAGCAGCTTAATAGGGCAGTATAATTCACCCCTCCACTTT
CDR3: CASSLIGQYNSPLHF

V: TRBV5-1
size: few
J: TRBJ1-1
D: NA
DNA: TGCGCCAGCAGCTTGTTTCAGCTAACGAACACTGAAGCTTTCTTT
CDR3: CASSLFQLTNTEAFF

V: TRBV7-8
size: few
J: TRBJ1-2
D: NA
DNA: TGTGCCAGCAGCTTCAACAGGGAGTTAGAGGACTACACCTTC
CDR3: CASSFNRELEDYTF

V: TRBV5-1
size: NA
J: TRBJ2-3
D: TRBD2
DNA: TGCGCCAGCAGCTGGGGACTAGCGGGAGGAGATACGCAGTATTTT
CDR3: CASSWGLAGGDTQYF

V: TRBV5-1
size: NA
J: TRBJ2-4
D: NA
DNA: TGCGCCAGCAGCTTGGTTTCAGAAAACATTCAGTACTTC
CDR3: CASSLVSENIQYF

V: TRBV2
size: few
J: TRBJ1-2
D: NA
DNA: TGTGCCAGCAGTGAACGGAGGGACTATGGCTACACCTTC
CDR3: CASSERRDYGYTF

V: TRBV10-3
size: few
J: TRBJ1-1
D: NA
DNA: TGTGCCATCAGCTTGGGCGGTAACACTGAAGCTTTCTTT
CDR3: CAISLGGNTEAFF

V: TRBV7-2
size: NA
J: TRBJ1-2
D: TRBD1
DNA: TGTGCCAGCAGCACGGACAGGGGGCTAGGGGGCTACACCTTC
CDR3: CASSTDRGLGGYTF

V: TRBV29-1
size: many
J: TRBJ1-2
D: NA
DNA: TGCAGCGGGGGCGAAGCTGGCTACACCTTC
CDR3: CSGGEAGYTF

V: TRBV4-2
size: few
J: TRBJ1-5
D: NA
DNA: TGTGCCAGCAGCCAAGATCGGGACTATCAGCCCCAGCATTTT
CDR3: CASSQDRDYQPQHF

V: TRBV10-1
size: NA
J: TRBJ1-2
D: TRBD1
DNA: TGCGCCAGCAGTGAGTTCGGACAGGGGGCAGAGGGCTACACCTTC
CDR3: CASSEFGQGAEGYTF

V: TRBV5-1
size: NA
J: TRBJ1-1
D: NA
DNA: TGCGCCAGCAGCTTGGCCACGTTCACTGAAGCTTTCTTT
CDR3: CASSLATFTEAFF

V: TRBV9
size: NA
J: TRBJ2-7
D: TRBD1
DNA: TGTGCCAGCAGCGTAGCTGGGGACAGCCTCTACGAGCAGTACTTC
CDR3: CASSVAGDSLYEQYF

V: TRBV12-3/TRBV12-4
size: once
J: TRBJ2-3
D: TRBD1
DNA: TGTGCCAGCAGTTTAGGGGACAGATACACAGATACGCAGTATTTT
CDR3: CASSLGDRYTDTQYF

V: TRBV2
size: NA
J: TRBJ2-2
D: NA
DNA: TGTGCCAGCAGGGACAGCCCCGACACCGGGGAGCTGTTTTTT
CDR3: CASRDSPDTGELFF

V: TRBV2
size: once
J: TRBJ2-1
D: NA
DNA: TGTGCCAGCAGCGAAATACAGGGAGCGGGTGGCACCAATGAGCAGTTCTTC
CDR3: CASSEIQGAGGTNEQFF

V: TRBV15
size: NA
J: TRBJ2-7
D: TRBD1
DNA: TGTGCCACCAGCAGAGATTTTCCGGGACAGGGCTACGAGCAGTACTTC
CDR3: CATSRDFPGQGYEQYF

V: TRBV6-2/TRBV6-3
size: NA
J: TRBJ1-1
D: NA
DNA: TGTGCCAGCAGCCCGATGGGGGTTGGAACTGAAGCTTTCTTT
CDR3: CASSPMGVGTEAFF

V: TRBV4-2
size: NA
J: TRBJ1-3
D: NA
DNA: TGTGCCAGCAGCCAAGATCGGTCCGGGTACTCTGGAAACACCATATATTTT
CDR3: CASSQDRSGYSGNTIYF

V: TRBV18
size: NA
J: TRBJ1-1
D: TRBD1
DNA: TGTGCCAGCTCACCACAGGGGGCGGGTAACTCTGAAGCTTTCTTT
CDR3: CASSPQGAGNSEAFF

V: TRBV7-2
size: NA
J: TRBJ1-3
D: NA
DNA: TGTGCCAGCCTCCAGCTGGGAAGAAACACCATATATTTT
CDR3: CASLQLGRNTIYF

V: TRBV25-1
size: few
J: TRBJ1-5
D: NA
DNA: TGTGCCAGCAGTGAAGAAGGGAGCAATCAGCCCCAGCATTTT
CDR3: CASSEEGSNQPQHF

V: TRBV15
size: NA
J: TRBJ1-1
D: NA
DNA: TGTGCCACCAGCAGACCGCGGGGTCAGAACACTGAAGCTTTCTTT
CDR3: CATSRPRGQNTEAFF